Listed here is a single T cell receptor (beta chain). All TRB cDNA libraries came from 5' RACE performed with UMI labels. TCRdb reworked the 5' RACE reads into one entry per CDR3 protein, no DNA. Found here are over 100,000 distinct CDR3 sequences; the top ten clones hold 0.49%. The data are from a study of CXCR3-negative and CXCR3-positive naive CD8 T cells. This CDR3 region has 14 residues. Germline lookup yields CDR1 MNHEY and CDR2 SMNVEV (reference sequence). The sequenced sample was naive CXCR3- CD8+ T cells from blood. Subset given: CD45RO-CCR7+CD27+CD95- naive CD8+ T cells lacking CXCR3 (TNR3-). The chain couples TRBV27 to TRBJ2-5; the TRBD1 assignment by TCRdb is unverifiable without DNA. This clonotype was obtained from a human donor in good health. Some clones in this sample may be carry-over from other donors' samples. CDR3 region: CASSLTGTESSQYF.